This TCR beta chain comes out of a study of chemoradiotherapy in HPV16-positive cancers. Across the study: Candidate HPV-specific T-cell clones and common TCR motifs came from functional assays in a couple of HPV16-positive patients.

Details on this clone: Its specificity is not known.

In germline, CDR1 is MGHRA, CDR2 YSYEKL. Between the trimmed V and J ends, which lost 2 bases and 1 base, there was a span of 21 bases. CDR3 size: 20 residues. The method was immunoSEQ multiplex PCR; TCRdb's version includes in-frame clones alone and lacks a portion of them. The sample yields around 2,800 clones, roughly 90% seen once. Findings of the study overall: Only a couple of HPV16-positive patients supplied the functional HPV-specificity definition. Candidate HPV-specific clones and E7-related TCR motifs grew in tumor during treatment.

The specimen was tumor tissue, collected from a patient who underwent chemoradiotherapy. The TCR comes from a human donor with HPV-associated anogenital cancer. This chain connects TRBV4-1 to TRBJ1-6; TRBD1 is a possible D gene (5 bases). The CDR3 here is CASSQFEGRSLGSYNSPLHF. DNA for the CDR3: TGCGCCAGCAGCCAATTCGAGGGGAGATCCTTGGGGTCCTATAATTCACCCCTCCACTTT.